This T cell receptor beta chain was identified in a study of cytomegalovirus exposure and HLA in healthy donors. The PCR contained 60 Vbeta and 13 Jbeta primers. Some clones are missing from TCRdb's copy, which holds only in-frame ones; the method was immunoSEQ multiplex PCR. The repertoire has some 90,000 clones, 80% of them found once; the top ten carry about a third. This CDR3 is 15 amino acids long. In germline, CDR1 is SGHVS, CDR2 FQNEAQ. The junction had 7 bases not matched to a gene; V was cut back by 5 bases and J by 8 bases. Sample: PBMCs. The source of this sequence is a man between 45 and 60 years old in good health and CMV-seropositive. V gene TRBV7-8 combines with J gene TRBJ2-1, with 12 positions matching TRBD2. The CDR3 bases are TGTGCCAGCAGCGCTCGACTAGCGGGAGCGGATGAGCAGTTCTTC. It translates to CASSARLAGADEQFF.